These 6 T cell receptor beta chains were all obtained from the same sample, sequenced in a study of monozygotic twins with inflammatory bowel disease. No DNA is given; TCRdb re-called the 5' RACE reads and lists each CDR3 protein once. Its table lists 300,000 to 450,000 distinct CDR3 sequences. The material sequenced was blood. These receptors originate from a human donor with ulcerative colitis or Crohn's disease, or a healthy co-twin of an affected twin (not recorded which).

The chain has TRBV6-1 and TRBJ2-2; without DNA, the TCRdb call of TRBD1 cannot be checked. This CDR3 contains 15 residues. The V gene's germline CDR1 is MNHNS and CDR2 SASEGT. The CDR3 loop is CASGPQGADTGELFF.

This rearrangement joins TRBV30 to TRBJ2-3. Germline V gene sequence: CDR1 GTSNPN, CDR2 SVGIG (reference sequence). The CDR3 length is 11 residues. The CDR3 spells CAWSISDTQYF.

The gene calls are TRBV13 and TRBJ2-7. The CDR3 covers 14 residues. Germline loops: CDR1 PRHDT, CDR2 FYEKMQ (reference sequence). The CDR3 loop reads CASSLETNSYEQYF.

V and J are TRBV7-9 and TRBJ2-1. The CDR3 length is 15 residues. Germline V lookup: CDR1 SEHNR, CDR2 FQNEAQ (reference sequence). This CDR3 is CASSSSLGRRNEQFF. Full variable domain (missing parts from reference TRBV7-9 and TRBJ2-1): DTGVSQNPRHKITKRGQNVTFRCDPISEHNRLYWYRQTLGQGPEFLTYFQNEAQLEKSRLLSDRFSAERPKGSFSTLEIQRTEQGDSAMYLCASSSSLGRRNEQFFGPGTRLTVL.

This rearrangement joins TRBV12-3 or TRBV12-4 to TRBJ1-1; absent DNA, TCRdb's TRBD1 call cannot be checked. The CDR3 consists of 16 residues. The CDR3 protein is CASTEPGQGLGTEAFF.

The genes are TRBV5-1 and TRBJ1-1; the D call of TRBD1 rests on TCRdb alone, since no DNA is present to check it. The germline V gene has CDR1 SGHRS and CDR2 YFSETQ. CDR3 length: 19 residues. The CDR3 protein is CASSLDYRGAISPNTEAFF.